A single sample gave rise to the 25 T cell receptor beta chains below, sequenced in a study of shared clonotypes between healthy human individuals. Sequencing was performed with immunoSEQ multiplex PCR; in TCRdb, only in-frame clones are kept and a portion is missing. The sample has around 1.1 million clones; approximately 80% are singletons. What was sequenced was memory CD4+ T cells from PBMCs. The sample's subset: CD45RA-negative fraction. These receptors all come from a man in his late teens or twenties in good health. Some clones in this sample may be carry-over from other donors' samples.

CDR3 residues: CATSRTGNSNQPQHF. The DNA of the CDR3 is TGTGCCACCAGCCGGACAGGGAATAGCAATCAGCCCCAGCATTTT. The V gene is TRBV15, the J gene TRBJ1-5, with 8 bases lining up with TRBD1. Germline CDR1 and CDR2: LNHNV and YYDKDF (reference sequence). The ends lost 5 bases at V and 0 bases at J; junction bases unmatched: 3. The CDR3 runs to 15 residues.

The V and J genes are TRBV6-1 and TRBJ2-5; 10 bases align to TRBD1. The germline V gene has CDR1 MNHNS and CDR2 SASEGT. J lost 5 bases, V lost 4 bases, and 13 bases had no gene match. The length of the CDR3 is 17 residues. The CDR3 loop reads CASSVSSSTGGGETQYF. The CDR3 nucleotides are TGTGCCAGCAGTGTCAGCTCCTCGACAGGGGGCGGTGAGACCCAGTACTTC.

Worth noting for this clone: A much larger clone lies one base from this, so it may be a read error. The CDR3 DNA follows: TGTGCCGGCAGCTTACCTATAGGGAACTATGGCTACACCTTC. Its protein product is CAGSLPIGNYGYTF. J is TRBJ1-2 and V is TRBV7-9; D remains ambiguous. The germline gives CDR1 SEHNR, CDR2 FQNEAQ (reference sequence). CDR3 length: 14 residues.

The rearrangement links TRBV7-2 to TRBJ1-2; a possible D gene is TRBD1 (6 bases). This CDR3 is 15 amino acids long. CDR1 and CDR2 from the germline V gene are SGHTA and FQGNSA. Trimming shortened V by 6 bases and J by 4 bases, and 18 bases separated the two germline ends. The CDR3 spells CASRTEDSPSYGYTF. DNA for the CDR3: TGTGCCAGCAGGACAGAGGACAGCCCATCCTATGGCTACACCTTC.

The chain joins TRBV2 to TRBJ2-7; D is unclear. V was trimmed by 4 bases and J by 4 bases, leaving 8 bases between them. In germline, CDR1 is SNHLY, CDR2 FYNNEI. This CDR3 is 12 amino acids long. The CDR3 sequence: CASSANGYEQYF. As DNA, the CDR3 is TGTGCCAGCAGTGCGAACGGGTACGAGCAGTACTTC.

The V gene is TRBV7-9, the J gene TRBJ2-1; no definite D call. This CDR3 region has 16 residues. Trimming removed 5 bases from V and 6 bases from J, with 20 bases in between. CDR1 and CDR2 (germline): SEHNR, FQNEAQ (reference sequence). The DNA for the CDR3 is TGTGCCAGCAGCCCACGGTTGCGGTTCTCCGCCAATGAGCAGTTCTTC. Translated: CASSPRLRFSANEQFF.

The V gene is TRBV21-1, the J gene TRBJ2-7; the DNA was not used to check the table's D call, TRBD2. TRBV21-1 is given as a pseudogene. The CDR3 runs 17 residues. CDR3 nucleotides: TGTGCCAGCAGCTGGGGACTAGCGGCCCCACTCTCCTACGAGCAGTACTTC. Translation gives CASSWGLAAPLSYEQYF.

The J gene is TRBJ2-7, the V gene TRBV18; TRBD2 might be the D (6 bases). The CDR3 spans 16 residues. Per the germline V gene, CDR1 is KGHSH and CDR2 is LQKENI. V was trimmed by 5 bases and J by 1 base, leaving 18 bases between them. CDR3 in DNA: TGTGCCAGCTCAGCCGGGAGAGCGGGTCCGTCCTACGAGCAGTACTTC. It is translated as CASSAGRAGPSYEQYF.

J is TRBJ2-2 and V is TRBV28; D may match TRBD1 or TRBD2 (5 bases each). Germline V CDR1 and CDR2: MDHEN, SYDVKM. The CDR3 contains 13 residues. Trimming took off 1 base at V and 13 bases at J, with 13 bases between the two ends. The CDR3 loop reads CASSLFPVRGLFF. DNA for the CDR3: TGTGCCAGCAGTTTATTTCCTGTGAGGGGGCTGTTTTTT.

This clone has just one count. The CDR3 protein is CASTPIFVSYEQYF. DNA for the CDR3: TGTGCCAGCACCCCCATTTTCGTCTCCTACGAGCAGTACTTC. The chain couples TRBV9 to TRBJ2-7, with unresolved D. CDR1 is SGDLS and CDR2 is YYNGEE in the germline V gene. The length of the CDR3 is 14 residues. V lost 6 bases and J 0 bases, leaving 13 bases between the germline ends.

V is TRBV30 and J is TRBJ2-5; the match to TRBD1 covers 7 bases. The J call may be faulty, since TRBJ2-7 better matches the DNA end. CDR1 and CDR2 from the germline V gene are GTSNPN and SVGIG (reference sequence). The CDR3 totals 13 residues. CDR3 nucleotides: TGTGCCTGGGTAGGCAGGGGGTCCTACGAGCAGTACTTC. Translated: CAWVGRGSYEQYF.

CDR3 in DNA: TGTGCCAGCAGCTCGGCTGGGCAGGGGGTATACAATGAGCAGTTCTTC. Amino acid sequence: CASSSAGQGVYNEQFF. The chain joins TRBV28 to TRBJ2-1; 7 nucleotides line up with TRBD1. V dropped 6 bases and J dropped 4; count of bases not matched to a gene: 12. Germline assignment: CDR1 MDHEN and CDR2 SYDVKM. The CDR3 is 16 residues long.

CDR3 coding DNA: TGTGCCAGCAACAGGGGAGTTTTGAACACTGAAGCTTTCTTT. It is translated as CASNRGVLNTEAFF. The chain uses TRBV6-1 and TRBJ1-1; 7 bases match TRBD1. The junction had 5 bases not matched to a gene; V was cut back by 7 bases and J by 0 bases. The CDR3 extends over 14 amino acids. From germline, CDR1 is MNHNS and CDR2 SASEGT.

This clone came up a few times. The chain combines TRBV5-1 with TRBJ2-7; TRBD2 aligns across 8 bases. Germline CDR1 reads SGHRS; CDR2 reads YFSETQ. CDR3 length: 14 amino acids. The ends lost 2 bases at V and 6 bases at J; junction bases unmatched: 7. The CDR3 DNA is TGCGCCAGCAGCTTAGCGGGAGATTGGGGCGAGCAGTACTTC. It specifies CASSLAGDWGEQYF.

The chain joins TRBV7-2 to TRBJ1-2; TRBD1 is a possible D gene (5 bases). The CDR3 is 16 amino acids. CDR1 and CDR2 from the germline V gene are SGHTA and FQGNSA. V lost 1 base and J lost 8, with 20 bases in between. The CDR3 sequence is CASSLGGSGRSRGYTF. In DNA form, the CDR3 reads TGTGCCAGCAGCTTAGGAGGTTCAGGGCGGAGTAGAGGCTACACCTTC. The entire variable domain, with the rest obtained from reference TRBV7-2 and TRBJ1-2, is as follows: GAGVSQSPSNKVTEKGKDVELRCDPISGHTALYWYRQSLGQGLEFLIYFQGNSAPDKSGLPSDRFSAERTGGSVSTLTIQRTQQEDSAVYLCASSLGGSGRSRGYTFGSGTRLTVV.

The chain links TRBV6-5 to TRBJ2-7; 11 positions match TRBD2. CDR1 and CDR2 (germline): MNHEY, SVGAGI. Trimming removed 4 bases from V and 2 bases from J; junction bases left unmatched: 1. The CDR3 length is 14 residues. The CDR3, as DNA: TGTGCCAGCAGTTTTAGCGGGAGGGCCTACGAGCAGTACTTC. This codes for CASSFSGRAYEQYF.

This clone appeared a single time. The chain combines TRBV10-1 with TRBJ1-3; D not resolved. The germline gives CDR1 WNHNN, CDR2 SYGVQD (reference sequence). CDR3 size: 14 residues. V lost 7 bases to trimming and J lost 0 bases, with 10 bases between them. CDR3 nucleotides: TGCGCCAGCATCCGACGGTTCTCTGGAAACACCATATATTTT. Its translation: CASIRRFSGNTIYF.

CDR3 amino acids: CASSLAAGWALDEQYF. CDR3 nucleotides: TGTGCCAGCAGCTTAGCTGCGGGATGGGCGCTGGACGAGCAGTACTTC. The V and J genes are TRBV7-3 and TRBJ2-7; TRBD2 is a possible D gene (6 bases). There are 16 residues in the CDR3. V was pared by 2 bases and J by 5 bases, with 19 bases between. The germline V gene has CDR1 SGHTA and CDR2 FQGTGA.

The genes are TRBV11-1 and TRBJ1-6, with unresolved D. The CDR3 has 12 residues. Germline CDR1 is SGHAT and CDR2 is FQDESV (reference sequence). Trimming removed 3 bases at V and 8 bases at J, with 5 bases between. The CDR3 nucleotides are TGTGCCAGCAGCTTGATGGATTCACCCCTCCACTTT. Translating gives CASSLMDSPLHF.

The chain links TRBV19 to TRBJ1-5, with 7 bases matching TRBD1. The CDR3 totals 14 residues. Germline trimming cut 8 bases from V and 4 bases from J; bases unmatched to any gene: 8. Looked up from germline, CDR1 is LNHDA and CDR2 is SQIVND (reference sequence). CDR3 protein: CASQGGGGNQPQHF. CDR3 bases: TGTGCCAGTCAGGGGGGAGGTGGAAATCAGCCCCAGCATTTT. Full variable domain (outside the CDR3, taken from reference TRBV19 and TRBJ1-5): DGGITQSPKYLFRKEGQNVTLSCEQNLNHDAMYWYRQDPGQGLRLIYYSQIVNDFQKGDIAEGYSVSREKKESFPLTVTSAQKNPTAFYLCASQGGGGNQPQHFGDGTRLSIL.

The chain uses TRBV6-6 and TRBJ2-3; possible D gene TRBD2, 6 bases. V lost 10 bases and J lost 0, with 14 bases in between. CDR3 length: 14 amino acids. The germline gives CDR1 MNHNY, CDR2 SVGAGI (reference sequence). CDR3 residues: CATKVGGSTDTQYF. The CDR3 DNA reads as TGTGCCACCAAAGTCGGGGGTAGCACAGATACGCAGTATTTT.

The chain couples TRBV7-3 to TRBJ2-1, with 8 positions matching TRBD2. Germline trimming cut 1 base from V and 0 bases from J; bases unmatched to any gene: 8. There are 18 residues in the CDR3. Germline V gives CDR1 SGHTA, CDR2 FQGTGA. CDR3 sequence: CASSLRGLLADSYNEQFF. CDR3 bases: TGTGCCAGCAGCTTAAGAGGCCTACTAGCGGACTCCTACAATGAGCAGTTCTTC.

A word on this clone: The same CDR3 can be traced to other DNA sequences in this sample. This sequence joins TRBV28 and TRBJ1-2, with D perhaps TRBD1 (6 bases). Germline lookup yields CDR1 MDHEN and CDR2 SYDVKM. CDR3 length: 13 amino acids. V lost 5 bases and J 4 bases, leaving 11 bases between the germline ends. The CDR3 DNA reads TGTGCCAGCAGTCGTCAGGGGCCCTATGGCTACACCTTC. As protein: CASSRQGPYGYTF.

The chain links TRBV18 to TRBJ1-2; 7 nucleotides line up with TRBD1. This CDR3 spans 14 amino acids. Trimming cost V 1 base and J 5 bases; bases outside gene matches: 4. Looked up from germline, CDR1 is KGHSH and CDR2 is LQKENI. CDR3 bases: TGTGCCAGCTCACCACAGGGGGCGAGTTATGGCTACACCTTC. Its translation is CASSPQGASYGYTF.

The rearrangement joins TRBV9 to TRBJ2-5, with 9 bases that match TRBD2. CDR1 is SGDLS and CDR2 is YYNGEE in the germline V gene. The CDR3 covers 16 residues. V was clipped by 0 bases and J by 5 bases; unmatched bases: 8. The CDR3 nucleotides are TGTGCCAGCAGCGTAGTTTCGGGACTAGCAGGGGAGACCCAGTACTTC. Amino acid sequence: CASSVVSGLAGETQYF.